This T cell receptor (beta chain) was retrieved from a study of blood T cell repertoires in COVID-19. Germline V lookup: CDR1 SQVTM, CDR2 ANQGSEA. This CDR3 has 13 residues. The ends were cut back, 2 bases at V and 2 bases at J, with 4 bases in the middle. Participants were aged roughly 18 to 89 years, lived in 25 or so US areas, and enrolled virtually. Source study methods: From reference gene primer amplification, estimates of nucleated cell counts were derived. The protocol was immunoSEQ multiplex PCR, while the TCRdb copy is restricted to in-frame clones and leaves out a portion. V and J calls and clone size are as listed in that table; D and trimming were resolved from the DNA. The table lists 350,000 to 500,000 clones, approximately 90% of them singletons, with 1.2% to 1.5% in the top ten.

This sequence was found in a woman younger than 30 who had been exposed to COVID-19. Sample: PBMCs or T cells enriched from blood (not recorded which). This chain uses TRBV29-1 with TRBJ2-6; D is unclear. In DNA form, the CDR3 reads TGCAGCGTTGAAACAGCTGGGGCCAACGTCCTGACTTTC. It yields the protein CSVETAGANVLTF.